Presented here are 11 T cell receptor beta chains from one specimen sequenced in a study of T cell responses to AZD1222 COVID-19 vaccine. The method was immunoSEQ multiplex PCR; TCRdb's version includes in-frame clones alone and lacks a portion of them. The profile shows 70,000 to 90,000 clones, around 90% of them singletons. The sequences come from peripheral blood, collected on day 0 of AZD1222 vaccination. Every receptor here comes from an adult in good health.

The genes are TRBV28 and TRBJ2-7; possibly TRBD1 for D (5 bases). Germline V gene sequence: CDR1 MDHEN, CDR2 SYDVKM. The V end lost 8 bases, the J end lost 3 bases, and 14 bases lay between the germline ends. The length of the CDR3 is 13 residues. CDR3 coding DNA: TGTGCCAGCCGCTGGACACCATTCTACGAGCAGTACTTC. As protein: CASRWTPFYEQYF.

The chain carries TRBV5-1 and TRBJ2-1, with D possibly being TRBD2 (6 bases). Trimming left V 1 base short and J 1 base short, with 15 bases between. From germline, CDR1 is SGHRS and CDR2 YFSETQ. The CDR3 totals 17 residues. CDR3 nucleotides: TGCGCCAGCAGCTTGCGAACCTCTAGCGATTCCTACAATGAGCAGTTCTTC. This gives the protein CASSLRTSSDSYNEQFF.

The rearrangement joins TRBV2 to TRBJ1-6, with 10 bases fitting TRBD1. The V and J ends lost 6 bases and 5 bases, in that order; junction bases with no gene match: 4. The CDR3 loop spans 15 amino acids. CDR1 and CDR2 from the germline V gene are SNHLY and FYNNEI. The CDR3 coding sequence is TGTGCCAGCAGCGTGGACAGGGGGAATAATTCACCCCTCCACTTT. Protein: CASSVDRGNNSPLHF.

The chain carries TRBV7-8 and TRBJ2-7; TRBD1 matches at 8 bases. In germline, CDR1 is SGHVS, CDR2 FQNEAQ. V was pared by 6 bases and J by 6 bases, with 10 bases of the junction left unmatched. This CDR3 is 14 amino acids long. CDR3 in amino acids: CASRTRTGQGEQYF. CDR3 nucleotides: TGTGCCAGCAGAACCCGGACAGGGCAGGGCGAGCAGTACTTC.

The V call is TRBV5-1, the J call TRBJ1-2; tentative D call: TRBD1 (5 bases). In germline, CDR1 is SGHRS, CDR2 YFSETQ. Trimming stripped 4 bases from V and 7 bases from J, with 23 bases between. The CDR3 length is 16 residues. Written as DNA, the CDR3 is TGCGCCAGCAGCCTCGGGGGATGGGTACCGCGGGGTGGCTACACCTTC. Amino acids: CASSLGGWVPRGGYTF.

The chain employs TRBV6-2 or TRBV6-3 and TRBJ1-5, with D perhaps matching TRBD1 (5 bases). The CDR3 contains 14 residues. CDR1 and CDR2 from the germline V gene are MNHEY and SVGEGT. V dropped 2 bases and J dropped 1 base, with 6 bases sitting between them. This chain's CDR3 is CASSYGQSNQPQHF. CDR3 DNA: TGTGCCAGCAGTTACGGACAAAGCAATCAGCCCCAGCATTTT.

The CDR3 region has the DNA TGCGCCAGCAGCTCGGGACAGGGGGAAGATACGCAGTATTTT. Translating it yields CASSSGQGEDTQYF. V gene TRBV5-1 combines with J gene TRBJ2-3; 11 nucleotides agree with TRBD1. There are 14 residues in the CDR3. The V gene's germline CDR1 is SGHRS and CDR2 YFSETQ. V lost 3 bases and J lost 5; bases outside the gene matches: 2.

This chain connects TRBV7-9 to TRBJ1-2; perhaps TRBD1 as D (5 bases). CDR3 length: 12 residues. The germline CDR1 and CDR2 sequences are SEHNR and FQNEAQ (reference sequence). V was clipped by 3 bases and J by 6 bases, with 8 bases between them. CDR3 loop: CASSFRDHGYTF. The CDR3 nucleotides are TGTGCCAGCAGCTTCCGGGACCATGGCTACACCTTC.

V gene TRBV4-2 combines with J gene TRBJ2-5, with 7 nucleotides matching TRBD2. Trimming cost V 1 base and J 2 bases; bases outside gene matches: 10. This CDR3 comprises 17 residues. The germline V gene encodes CDR1 LGHNA and CDR2 YNFKEQ. The CDR3 sequence is CASSQGQASGKQETQYF. In DNA form, the CDR3 reads TGTGCCAGCAGCCAAGGGCAGGCTAGCGGAAAACAAGAGACCCAGTACTTC.

The genes are TRBV18 and TRBJ1-1; D call uncertain. CDR1 is KGHSH and CDR2 is LQKENI in the germline V gene. Trimming stripped 2 bases from V and 5 bases from J, with 15 bases between. This CDR3 has 15 amino acids. CDR3 coding DNA: TGTGCCAGCTCACCAGGGATACCTGACGGGACTGAAGCTTTCTTT. Amino acid sequence: CASSPGIPDGTEAFF.

The V gene is TRBV18, the J gene TRBJ2-7; 8 bases align to TRBD2. This CDR3 has 15 amino acids. J lost 3 bases, V lost 2 bases, and 6 bases had no gene match. Germline V gene lookup returns CDR1 KGHSH and CDR2 LQKENI. The CDR3, as DNA: TGTGCCAGCTCACCAGATATAACTAGCGGCTACGAGCAGTACTTC. This translates into CASSPDITSGYEQYF. Combining the CDR3 with reference TRBV18 and TRBJ2-7 gives the whole variable domain NAGVMQNPRHLVRRRGQEARLRCSPMKGHSHVYWYRQLPEEGLKFMVYLQKENIIDESGMPKERFSAEFPKEGPSILRIQQVVRGDSAAYFCASSPDITSGYEQYFGPGTRLTVT.